This record covers a single TCR beta chain. Sequencing was performed with immunoSEQ multiplex PCR; in TCRdb, only in-frame clones are kept and a portion is missing. This sample has 150,000 to 250,000 clones, with about three quarters found just once. This entry comes from a study of cytomegalovirus exposure and HLA in healthy donors. J was trimmed by 6 bases and V by 5 bases; bases with no gene match: 6. The CDR3 totals 14 residues. Germline assignment: CDR1 KGHSH and CDR2 LQKENI. The sequence derives from a woman younger than 45 in good health and CMV-seronegative. The V call is TRBV18, the J call TRBJ1-1, with 10 bases matching TRBD1. Sequencing was performed on PBMCs. The CDR3 loop reads CASSGQGGVSEAFF. Written as DNA, the CDR3 is TGTGCCAGCTCAGGACAGGGGGGAGTTTCTGAAGCTTTCTTT.